Listed here are 7 T cell receptor beta chains from one sample, sequenced in a study of persistence of HIV-infected CD4 T cells. The stimulus was lysate of CMV-infected fibroblasts, approximately 9.6 ug/mL. Memory cells lacking CD40L and CD69 with high CD45RO were sorted. Their cognate antigens are unknown. This was the immunoSEQ version 4 assay in survey mode. TCRdb keeps only in-frame clones here, not all; method: immunoSEQ multiplex PCR. There are 35,000 to 45,000 clones in the sample; more than 70% occur only once, and 1.6% lies in the top ten. The source was CD4+ T cells sorted from PBMCs after approximately 20-hour stimulation, collected from a patient who received antiretroviral therapy. These receptors came from an adult man with HIV who was CMV-seropositive.

This chain uses TRBV7-6 with TRBJ2-7; 10 positions match TRBD1. There are 15 residues in the CDR3. Germline V CDR1 and CDR2: SGHVS, FNYEAQ. V was clipped by 5 bases and J by 5 bases; unmatched bases: 9. The CDR3 loop is CASSQPGQGIDEQYF. CDR3 nucleotides: TGTGCCAGCAGCCAACCGGGACAGGGGATCGACGAGCAGTACTTC.

The chain couples TRBV5-1 to TRBJ1-1; 9 positions agree with TRBD1. This CDR3 is built from 15 residues. The trim removed 2 bases at V and 0 bases at J, leaving 2 bases unmatched. Germline V gene lookup returns CDR1 SGHRS and CDR2 YFSETQ. The CDR3 sequence is CASSFGQGMNTEAFF. The CDR3 DNA reads as TGCGCCAGCAGCTTTGGACAGGGGATGAACACTGAAGCTTTCTTT.

The rearrangement links TRBV19 to TRBJ1-2, with D unresolved. The length of the CDR3 is 14 residues. With 4 bases removed from V and 5 bases from J, the gap between germline ends came to 14 bases. In germline, CDR1 is LNHDA, CDR2 SQIVND (reference sequence). Written as DNA, the CDR3 is TGTGCCAGTAGTAGGCAGGAGCGTGCGTATGGCTACACCTTC. It is translated as CASSRQERAYGYTF.

This rearrangement joins TRBV28 to TRBJ2-2; 9 bases map to TRBD1. The CDR3 contains 14 residues. J gave up 4 bases and V 4 bases, and 1 base lay outside the gene matches. The germline gives CDR1 MDHEN, CDR2 SYDVKM. The CDR3 sequence: CASSSQGATGELFF. Written as DNA, the CDR3 is TGTGCCAGCAGTTCACAGGGGGCCACCGGGGAGCTGTTTTTT.

The chain recombines TRBV6-1 with TRBJ2-7, with 9 bases that match TRBD1. J gave up 6 bases and V 1 base, and 7 bases lay outside the gene matches. Germline V gene sequence: CDR1 MNHNS, CDR2 SASEGT. The length of the CDR3 is 15 residues. For the CDR3, the DNA is TGTGCCAGCAGTGAAGGAGAGGACAGGGGCATCGAGCAGTACTTC. It translates to CASSEGEDRGIEQYF.

This chain uses TRBV14 with TRBJ2-3; 9 bases fit TRBD1. With 3 bases clipped from V and 5 bases from J, the junction kept 6 bases outside the gene matches. The CDR3 runs 15 residues. In germline, CDR1 is SGHDN, CDR2 FVKESK. This CDR3 is CASSQNTGGRDTQYF. DNA for the CDR3: TGTGCCAGCAGCCAGAATACAGGGGGCCGAGATACGCAGTATTTT.

The chain combines TRBV6-5 with TRBJ1-1, with D tentatively TRBD1 (6 bases). Between the trimmed V and J ends, which lost 11 bases and 1 base, there was a span of 17 bases. The CDR3 has 14 amino acids. Germline CDR1 is MNHEY and CDR2 is SVGAGI. Written as DNA, the CDR3 is TGTGCCTGTCGCGCAGGGGCAAAGAACACTGAAGCTTTCTTT. Translation: CACRAGAKNTEAFF.